These T cell receptor beta chains were read from a single sample in a study of cytomegalovirus exposure and HLA in healthy donors. Only in-frame clones appear in the TCRdb table, and some are missing; sequencing was by immunoSEQ multiplex PCR. The sample holds about 280,000 clones, approximately 88% seen once. Sequencing was performed on PBMCs. All receptors come from a woman aged 18-30 years in good health and CMV-seronegative. Each CDR3 is given with its conserved first and last residue.

TRBV5-1	TRBJ2-3	CASSNKQRDVTDTQYF
TRBV28	TRBJ1-4	CASSSTRQGSFNEKLFF
TRBV29-1	TRBJ1-1	CSVVRGGTEAFF
TRBV15	TRBJ1-5	CATSTPTGEAQHF
TRBV5-1	TRBJ1-1	CASRGGPEAFF
TRBV28	TRBJ1-3	CASRSGQGAGNTIYF
TRBV15	TRBJ1-5	CATSRDLGQVGQPQHF
TRBV9	TRBJ1-2	CASSESLQGGGYGYTF
TRBV15	TRBJ2-7	CATSRTNSYEQYF
TRBV5-6	TRBJ2-7	CASSYRSSYEQYF
TRBV27	TRBJ1-1	CASSFGTTTEAFF
TRBV19	TRBJ2-7	CASSMGKYEQYF
TRBV7-9	TRBJ2-2	CASSFRQDTTGELFF
TRBV15	TRBJ1-5	CATSSDDRDVNQPQHF
TRBV28	TRBJ2-7	CASSLSGPSYEQYF
TRBV5-4	TRBJ2-7	CASSTVAGLLYEQYF
TRBV9	TRBJ1-6	CASSVEGAPNSPLHF
TRBV5-4	TRBJ2-2	CASSRGRGQTGELFF
TRBV5-1	TRBJ2-2	CASRQRTGNTGELFF
TRBV2	TRBJ2-7	CASSEAIGGEQYF
TRBV14	TRBJ2-3	CASSPLGVSGRRDTQYF
TRBV5-1	TRBJ2-1	CASSFMNPSYNEQFF
TRBV28	TRBJ2-1	CASSLPQGLAGLNNEQFF
TRBV6-5	TRBJ1-4	CASSRQGAWEKLFF
TRBV28	TRBJ2-1	CASTWSAYNEQFF
TRBV27	TRBJ1-1	CASSFRQENTEAFF
TRBV9	TRBJ2-5	CASSISGLETQYF
TRBV30	TRBJ1-2	CAWTGTAFGGYTF